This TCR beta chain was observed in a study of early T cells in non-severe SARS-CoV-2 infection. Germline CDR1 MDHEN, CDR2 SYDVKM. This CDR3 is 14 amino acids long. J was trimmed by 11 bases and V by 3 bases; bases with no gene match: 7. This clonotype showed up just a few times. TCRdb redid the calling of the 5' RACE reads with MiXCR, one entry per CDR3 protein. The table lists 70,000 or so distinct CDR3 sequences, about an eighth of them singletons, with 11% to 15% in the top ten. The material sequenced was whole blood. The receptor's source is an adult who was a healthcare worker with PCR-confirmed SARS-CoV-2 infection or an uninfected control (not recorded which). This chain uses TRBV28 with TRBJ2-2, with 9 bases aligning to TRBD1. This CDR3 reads CASSFLDRGGELFF. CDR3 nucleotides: TGTGCCAGCAGTTTTCTCGACAGGGGGGGAGAGCTGTTTTTT.